This TCR beta chain derives from a study of T cell changes during pregnancy in multiple sclerosis. Sequencing was performed with immunoSEQ multiplex PCR; in TCRdb, only in-frame clones are kept and a portion is missing. The table lists tens of thousands of clones, approximately 88% of them singletons. The CDR3 has 16 residues. The V segment lost 0 bases and the J segment 2 bases; nucleotides outside the gene matches: 6. From germline, CDR1 is MNHEY and CDR2 SVGAGI. The chain uses TRBV6-5 and TRBJ2-7, with TRBD1 identical over 8 bases. This TCR was sampled from a female donor with multiple sclerosis, enrolled in a pregnancy study. The sequences come from CD4+ T cells from peripheral blood mononuclear cells, collected before pregnancy. CDR3 loop: CASSYSVTGAAYEQYF. In DNA form, the CDR3 reads TGTGCCAGCAGTTACTCGGTGACAGGGGCGGCCTACGAGCAGTACTTC.